The next 24 T cell receptor beta chains were all read from a single sample in a study of T cell responses to AZD1222 COVID-19 vaccine. Clones were read by immunoSEQ multiplex PCR, and TCRdb kept only the in-frame ones, dropping some. The table shows more than 90,000 clones, with approximately 90% occurring only once. This sample comprised peripheral blood, obtained 28 days after the second AZD1222 dose. The source of these receptors is an adult who received the AZD1222 COVID-19 vaccine.

The chain carries TRBV27 and TRBJ1-1; D might be TRBD1 (6 bases). CDR1 and CDR2 from the germline V gene are MNHEY and SMNVEV (reference sequence). V lost 5 bases and J lost 1, with 17 bases in between. The CDR3 has 16 residues. The CDR3 nucleotides are TGTGCCAGCAGTCCCGGGACAACCTCGGGGAACACTGAAGCTTTCTTT. Its protein product is CASSPGTTSGNTEAFF.

The V gene is TRBV27, the J gene TRBJ2-7; D not resolved. The CDR3 length is 16 residues. V lost 6 bases to trimming and J lost 3 bases, with 21 bases between them. Germline V gene lookup returns CDR1 MNHEY and CDR2 SMNVEV (reference sequence). The CDR3 sequence is CASSVQGRLLNYEQYF. CDR3 coding DNA: TGTGCCAGCAGCGTTCAAGGCAGGCTGTTGAACTACGAGCAGTACTTC.

J is TRBJ2-3 and V is TRBV12-3 or TRBV12-4; TRBD2 aligns across 7 bases. Trimming removed 1 base from V and 10 bases from J; junction bases left unmatched: 5. The CDR3 spans 13 residues. CDR3 loop: CASSLVGGSAQYF. The CDR3 DNA reads as TGTGCCAGCAGTTTAGTGGGGGGGAGTGCGCAGTATTTT.

This rearrangement joins TRBV3-1 (or the pseudogene TRBV3-2) to TRBJ2-3; the match to TRBD1 covers 9 bases. V lost 4 bases and J lost 5; bases outside the gene matches: 1. The CDR3 has 13 residues. Germline CDR1 reads LGHDT; CDR2 reads YNNKEL (reference sequence). The CDR3 DNA is TGTGCCAGCAGCCTGGGACAGGGAGATACGCAGTATTTT. Its translation: CASSLGQGDTQYF.

V gene TRBV7-2 combines with J gene TRBJ1-2, with a tentative D call TRBD1 (5 bases). V was shortened by 3 bases and J by 6 bases, with 14 bases between the two germline ends. The germline V gene has CDR1 SGHTA and CDR2 FQGNSA. This CDR3 is built from 14 residues. The CDR3 DNA follows: TGTGCCAGCAGCTTCCCAGAGGGGTTGCATGGCTACACCTTC. Its protein is CASSFPEGLHGYTF.

Concerning this clone: One end of the junction varies from germline; a read error may be responsible. The rearrangement joins TRBV2 to TRBJ1-2, with 8 bases lining up with TRBD1. CDR1 is SNHLY and CDR2 is FYNNEI in the germline V gene. The CDR3 loop spans 16 amino acids. CDR3 amino acids: CASTEQGELANYGYTF. CDR3 nucleotide sequence: TGTGCCAGCACTGAACAGGGGGAGTTGGCTAACTATGGCTACACCTTC.

The rearrangement joins TRBV5-1 to TRBJ1-4, with D perhaps TRBD1 (6 bases). The V and J ends lost 2 bases and 5 bases respectively, with 13 bases between them. Germline V gene sequence: CDR1 SGHRS, CDR2 YFSETQ. There are 15 residues in the CDR3. CDR3 sequence: CASSLQGTQNEKLFF. For the CDR3, the DNA is TGCGCCAGCAGCTTACAGGGCACCCAGAATGAAAAACTGTTTTTT.

This clone was detected only once. The chain joins TRBV5-8 to TRBJ1-4; tentative D call: TRBD1 (6 bases). V lost 4 bases and J lost 8, with 33 bases in between. This CDR3 spans 20 amino acids. Looked up from germline, CDR1 is SGHTS and CDR2 is YDEGEE. The CDR3 coding sequence is TGTGCCAGCAGCGGGTCCTGGGGCGGACAGCCCCCCAATGAAGAGGAAAAACTGTTTTTT. Translating gives CASSGSWGGQPPNEEEKLFF.

Turning to this clone: Other DNA sequences in this sample translate to the same CDR3. The chain recombines TRBV4-3 with TRBJ2-7; D is unclear. With 0 bases removed from V and 1 base from J, the gap between germline ends came to 4 bases. From germline, CDR1 is LGHNA and CDR2 YSLEER. There are 13 residues in the CDR3. DNA of the CDR3: TGCGCCAGCAGCCAAGATATTTCCTACGAGCAGTACTTC. It encodes CASSQDISYEQYF.

This rearrangement joins TRBV7-3 to TRBJ2-7; the D gene could be TRBD1 or TRBD2 (5 bases each). There are 15 residues in the CDR3. Germline CDR1 reads SGHTA; CDR2 reads FQGTGA. V was cut by 2 bases and J by 0 bases, with 11 bases left in between. CDR3 coding DNA: TGTGCCAGCAGCTTAGGGGGTAGTAACTCCTACGAGCAGTACTTC. Its translation is CASSLGGSNSYEQYF.

The rearrangement joins TRBV5-1 to TRBJ1-3; D unresolved. The germline V gene has CDR1 SGHRS and CDR2 YFSETQ. The CDR3 consists of 14 residues. V was shortened by 4 bases and J by 0 bases, with 8 bases between the two germline ends. CDR3 sequence: CASSQDLSGNTIYF. The CDR3 DNA is TGCGCCAGCAGCCAGGACCTCTCTGGAAACACCATATATTTT.

The chain uses TRBV5-1 and TRBJ2-5, with D perhaps matching TRBD1 or TRBD2 (5 bases each). Looked up from germline, CDR1 is SGHRS and CDR2 is YFSETQ. The CDR3 length is 15 residues. V lost 0 bases and J lost 3, with 12 bases in between. The CDR3 DNA reads as TGCGCCAGCAGCTTGGGAGGGGAGCAAGAAGAGACCCAGTACTTC. Translating it yields CASSLGGEQEETQYF.

J is TRBJ1-5 and V is TRBV5-8; the D is unclear. This CDR3 is 18 amino acids long. CDR1 is SGHTS and CDR2 is YDEGEE in the germline V gene. Trimming left V 1 base short and J 0 bases short, with 17 bases between. The CDR3 DNA reads TGTGCCAGCAGCTTGTGGTGGGTTGAGGGATATAGCAATCAGCCCCAGCATTTT. This codes for CASSLWWVEGYSNQPQHF.

This clone was seen once. The chain is built from TRBV11-1 and TRBJ2-7, with D perhaps matching TRBD1 (6 bases). The CDR3 contains 15 residues. The V end was cut by 4 bases, the J end by 0 bases, with 13 bases between. CDR1 and CDR2 (germline): SGHAT, FQDESV (reference sequence). For the CDR3, the DNA is TGTGCCAGCAGCTGGGGGCCACCGAGCTCCTACGAGCAGTACTTC. Residues: CASSWGPPSSYEQYF.

The rearrangement joins TRBV7-9 to TRBJ1-4; D is ambiguous. This CDR3 spans 16 amino acids. Trimming removed 5 bases at V and 10 bases at J, with 23 bases between. Germline assignment: CDR1 SEHNR and CDR2 FQNEAQ (reference sequence). CDR3 nucleotides: TGTGCCAGCAGCCCGAGCGGTTGGTCAGACATTGGAAAACTGTTTTTT. Amino acids: CASSPSGWSDIGKLFF.

The chain has TRBV4-1 and TRBJ1-6, with TRBD1 identical over 9 bases. CDR3 length equals 18 residues. The V gene end was trimmed by 0 bases and the J gene end by 5 bases; junction bases not matched to a gene: 8. Germline V lookup: CDR1 MGHRA, CDR2 YSYEKL. Here the CDR3 reads CASSQEFRGQGDNSPLHF. Written as DNA, the CDR3 is TGCGCCAGCAGCCAAGAGTTTCGGGGACAGGGTGATAATTCACCCCTCCACTTT.

The chain combines TRBV11-1 with TRBJ2-7; D might be TRBD2 (6 bases). The CDR3 length is 11 residues. V lost 5 bases, J lost 13 bases, and 15 bases lay in between. Germline lookup yields CDR1 SGHAT and CDR2 FQDESV (reference sequence). The CDR3 here is CASSNTGVPYF. In nucleotides, the CDR3 is TGTGCCAGCAGCAATACGGGAGTCCCCTACTTC.

The genes are TRBV5-5 and TRBJ1-6; D remains ambiguous. With 5 bases removed from V and 9 bases from J, the gap between germline ends came to 18 bases. The CDR3 has 15 amino acids. CDR1 and CDR2 from the germline V gene are SGHKS and YYEKEE (reference sequence). The CDR3 coding sequence is TGTGCCAGCAGGCTTCGTGCGGCCGGGCTTTCACCCCTCCACTTT. Translated: CASRLRAAGLSPLHF.

The V call is TRBV30, the J call TRBJ2-7, with a weak D call TRBD2 (6 bases). The germline V gene encodes CDR1 GTSNPN and CDR2 SVGIG (reference sequence). This CDR3 is 17 amino acids long. V shed 5 bases and J shed 3 bases, with 26 bases lying between them. The CDR3 region is CAWPGERSRVRDYEQYF. In nucleotides, the CDR3 is TGTGCCTGGCCGGGGGAGAGGAGCAGGGTGCGTGACTACGAGCAGTACTTC.

The gene calls are TRBV9 and TRBJ1-2; D gene uncertain. The CDR3 is 15 residues long. The germline gives CDR1 SGDLS, CDR2 YYNGEE. Trimming took off 1 base at V and 0 bases at J, with 10 bases between the two ends. The CDR3 protein is CASSVLGLPNYGYTF. In DNA form, the CDR3 reads TGTGCCAGCAGCGTACTGGGTCTTCCTAACTATGGCTACACCTTC.

This clone was found once. The chain carries TRBV7-9 and TRBJ1-5; D is perhaps TRBD1 (5 bases). The V and J ends lost 4 bases and 0 bases respectively, with 13 bases between them. Germline V gives CDR1 SEHNR, CDR2 FQNEAQ (reference sequence). The length of the CDR3 is 16 residues. The CDR3 DNA reads TGTGCCAGCAGCTCCTTGAGGGGAGATAGCAATCAGCCCCAGCATTTT. This codes for CASSSLRGDSNQPQHF.

The chain employs TRBV24-1 and TRBJ2-3; 14 bases line up with TRBD2. Germline trimming cut 6 bases from V and 6 bases from J; bases unmatched to any gene: 16. Germline values: CDR1 KGHDR, CDR2 SFDVKD. This CDR3 is 19 amino acids long. For the CDR3, the DNA is TGTGCCACCAGTCCGGGACTAGCGGGAGTTGGCCCCCGGTCGGATACGCAGTATTTT. Translating it yields CATSPGLAGVGPRSDTQYF.

The CDR3 DNA is TGCAGTGCTGTTTTTGATTATGGCTACACCTTC. Amino acids: CSAVFDYGYTF. This chain joins TRBV20-1 and TRBJ1-2; unclear D gene. This CDR3 region has 11 residues. The V end was cut by 5 bases, the J end by 5 bases, with 9 bases between. CDR1 DFQATT and CDR2 SNEGSKA come from the germline V gene (reference sequence).

The chain combines TRBV12-5 with TRBJ1-3; tentative D call: TRBD1 (5 bases). The germline V gene encodes CDR1 LGHNT and CDR2 FRNRAP. Trimming took 6 bases from V and 1 from J, leaving 13 bases between them. The CDR3 extends over 15 amino acids. Here the CDR3 DNA reads TGTGCTAGTGGGCCCCAGGGCTTATCTGGAAACACCATATATTTT. Its protein is CASGPQGLSGNTIYF.